The clone carrying this T cell receptor delta chain was seen at least ten times. Its target is not known. The TCRdb protein, from a much larger clone, departs from this DNA's translation at residue 20, likely by read error; the protein shown derives from the DNA. Gammadelta T cells were flow-sorted from PBMC into Vgamma9/Vdelta2+ and Vdelta2-negative populations for bulk analysis. The sample originates from a study of γδ T cells in repeated Plasmodium falciparum infection. Overall study: Donors were malaria-exposed Malian children or age- and gender-matched Australian children. Some Malian samples span acute malaria episodes; others come from no-transmission periods.

Overall study results and limits: Vdelta2-negative gammadelta repertoires appeared less diverse and less shared in Malian than Australian children.

TCRdb redid clone calling on the multiplex PCR reads using CATT. This sample has around 82,000 delta-chain clones, with 1.4% found just once. The CDR3 loop spans 22 amino acids. Germline-derived CDR1 and CDR2 are TSWWSYY and QGS. Unmatched junction bases numbered 33, after V lost 4 bases and J lost 13 bases. The receptor was derived from a pool of human donors (malaria-infected and uninfected, not separated). The sequenced sample was gamma-delta T cells from blood. V is TRDV1 and J is TRDJ1; TRDD3 aligns across 13 bases. CDR3 DNA: TGTGCTCTTGGGGGACCGGGTCGGCCTTCCTACGCTCCTACTGGGGGATACGCGGGCCCCATCTTT. As protein: CALGGPGRPSYAPTGGYAGPIF.